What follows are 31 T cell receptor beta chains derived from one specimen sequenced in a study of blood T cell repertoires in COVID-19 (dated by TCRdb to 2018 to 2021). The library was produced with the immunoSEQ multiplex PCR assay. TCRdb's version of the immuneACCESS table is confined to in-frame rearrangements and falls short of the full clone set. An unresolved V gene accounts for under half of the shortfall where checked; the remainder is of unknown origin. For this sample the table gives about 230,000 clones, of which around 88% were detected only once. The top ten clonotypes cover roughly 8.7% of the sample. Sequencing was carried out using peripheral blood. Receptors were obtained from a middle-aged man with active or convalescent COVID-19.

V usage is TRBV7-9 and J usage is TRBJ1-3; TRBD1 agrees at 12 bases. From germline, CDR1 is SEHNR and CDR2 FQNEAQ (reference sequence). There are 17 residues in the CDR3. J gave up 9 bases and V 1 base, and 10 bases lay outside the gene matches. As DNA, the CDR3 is TGTGCCAGCAGCTTAGAAGGGACAGGGGGCTCTCGAGGCACCATATATTTT. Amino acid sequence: CASSLEGTGGSRGTIYF.

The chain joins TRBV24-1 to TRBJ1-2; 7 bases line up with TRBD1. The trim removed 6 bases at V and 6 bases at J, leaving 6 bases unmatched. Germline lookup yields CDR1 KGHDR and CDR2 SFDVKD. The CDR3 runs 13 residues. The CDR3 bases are TGTGCCACCAGTCGGAGGACAGGAGATGGCTACACCTTC. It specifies CATSRRTGDGYTF.

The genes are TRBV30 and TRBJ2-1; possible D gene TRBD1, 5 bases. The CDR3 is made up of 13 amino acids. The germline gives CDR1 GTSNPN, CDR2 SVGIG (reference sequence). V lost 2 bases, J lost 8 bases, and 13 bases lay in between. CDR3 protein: CAWSRQGRDEQFF. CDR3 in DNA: TGTGCCTGGAGTCGGCAGGGTAGGGATGAGCAGTTCTTC.

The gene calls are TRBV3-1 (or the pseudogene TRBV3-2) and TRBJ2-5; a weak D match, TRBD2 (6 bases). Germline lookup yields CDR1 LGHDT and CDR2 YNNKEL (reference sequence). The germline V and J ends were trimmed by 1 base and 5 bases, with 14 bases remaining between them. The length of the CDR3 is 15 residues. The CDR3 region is CASSQGTREAETQYF. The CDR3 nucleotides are TGTGCCAGCAGCCAAGGAACGAGGGAGGCGGAGACCCAGTACTTC.

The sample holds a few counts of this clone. CDR3 sequence: CASSHRDRVSGELFF. The CDR3 nucleotides read TGTGCCAGCAGCCACCGGGACAGGGTTTCCGGGGAGCTGTTTTTT. The chain employs TRBV3-1 (or the pseudogene TRBV3-2) and TRBJ2-2; 9 bases are a match to TRBD1. CDR3 size: 15 residues. Trimming at V came to 3 bases and at J to 6 bases, leaving 5 bases not matched to a gene. Germline loops: CDR1 LGHDT, CDR2 YNNKEL (reference sequence).

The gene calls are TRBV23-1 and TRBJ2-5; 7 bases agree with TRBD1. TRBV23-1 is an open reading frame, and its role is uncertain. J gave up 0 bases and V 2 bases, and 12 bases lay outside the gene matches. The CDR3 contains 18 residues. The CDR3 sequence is CASSQRVRRGCNQETQYF. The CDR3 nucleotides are TGCGCCAGCAGTCAACGGGTTCGCAGGGGGTGTAACCAAGAGACCCAGTACTTC.

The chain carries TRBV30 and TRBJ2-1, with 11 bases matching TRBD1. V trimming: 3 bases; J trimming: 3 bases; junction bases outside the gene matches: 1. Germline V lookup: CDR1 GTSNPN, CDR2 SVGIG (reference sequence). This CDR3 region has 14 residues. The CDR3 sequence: CAWSGTGGYNEQFF. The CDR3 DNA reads TGTGCCTGGAGCGGGACAGGGGGCTACAATGAGCAGTTCTTC.

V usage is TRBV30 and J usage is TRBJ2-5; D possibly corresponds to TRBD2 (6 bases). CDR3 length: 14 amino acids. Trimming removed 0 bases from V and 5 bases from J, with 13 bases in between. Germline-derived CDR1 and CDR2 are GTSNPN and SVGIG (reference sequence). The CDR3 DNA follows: TGTGCCTGGAGTGTATCGGGGGTCCGGGAGACCCAGTACTTC. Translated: CAWSVSGVRETQYF.

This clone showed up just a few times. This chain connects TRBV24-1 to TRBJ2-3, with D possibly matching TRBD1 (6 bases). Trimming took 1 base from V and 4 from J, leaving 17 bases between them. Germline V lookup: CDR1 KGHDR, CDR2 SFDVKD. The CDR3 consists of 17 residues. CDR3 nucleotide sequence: TGTGCCACCAGTGATTTCAGGGGCGCACAGTCCCCAGATACGCAGTATTTT. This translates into CATSDFRGAQSPDTQYF.

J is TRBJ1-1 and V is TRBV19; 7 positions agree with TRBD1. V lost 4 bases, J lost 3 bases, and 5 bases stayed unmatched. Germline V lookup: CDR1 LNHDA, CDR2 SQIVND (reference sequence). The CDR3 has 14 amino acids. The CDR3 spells CASSTQGDDTEAFF. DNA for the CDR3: TGTGCCAGTAGTACCCAGGGGGATGACACTGAAGCTTTCTTT.

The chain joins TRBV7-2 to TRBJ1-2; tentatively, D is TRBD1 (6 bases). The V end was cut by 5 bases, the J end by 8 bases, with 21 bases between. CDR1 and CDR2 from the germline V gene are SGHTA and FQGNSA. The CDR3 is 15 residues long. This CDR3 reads CASSPALGDKGGYTF. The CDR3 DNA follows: TGTGCCAGCAGCCCCGCGCTAGGGGACAAAGGAGGCTACACCTTC. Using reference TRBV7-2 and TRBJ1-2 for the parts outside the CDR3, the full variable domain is GAGVSQSPSNKVTEKGKDVELRCDPISGHTALYWYRQSLGQGLEFLIYFQGNSAPDKSGLPSDRFSAERTGGSVSTLTIQRTQQEDSAVYLCASSPALGDKGGYTFGSGTRLTVV.

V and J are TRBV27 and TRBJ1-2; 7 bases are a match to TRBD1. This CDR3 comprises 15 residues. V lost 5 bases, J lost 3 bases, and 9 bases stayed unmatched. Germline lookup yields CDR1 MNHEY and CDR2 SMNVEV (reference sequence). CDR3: CASSTLTGYDYGYTF. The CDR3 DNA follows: TGTGCCAGCAGTACCCTGACAGGGTATGACTATGGCTACACCTTC.

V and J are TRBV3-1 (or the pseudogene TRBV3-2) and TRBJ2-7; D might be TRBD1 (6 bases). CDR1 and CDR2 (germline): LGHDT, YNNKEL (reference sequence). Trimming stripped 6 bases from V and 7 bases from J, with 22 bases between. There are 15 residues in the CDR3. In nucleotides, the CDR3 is TGTGCCAGCAGACAACGCAGCCAGGGGCTAGGGGAGCAGTACTTC. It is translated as CASRQRSQGLGEQYF.

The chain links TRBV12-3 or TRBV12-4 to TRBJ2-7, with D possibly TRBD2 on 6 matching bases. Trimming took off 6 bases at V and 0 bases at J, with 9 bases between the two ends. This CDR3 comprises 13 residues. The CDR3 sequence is CASSRDFSYEQYF. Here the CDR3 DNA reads TGTGCCAGCAGCCGGGACTTCTCCTACGAGCAGTACTTC.

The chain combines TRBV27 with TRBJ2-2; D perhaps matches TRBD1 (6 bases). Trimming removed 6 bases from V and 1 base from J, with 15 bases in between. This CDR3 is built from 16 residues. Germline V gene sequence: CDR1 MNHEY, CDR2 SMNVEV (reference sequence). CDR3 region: CASSNLWTVNTGELFF. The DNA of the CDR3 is TGTGCCAGCAGCAATCTCTGGACAGTGAACACCGGGGAGCTGTTTTTT.

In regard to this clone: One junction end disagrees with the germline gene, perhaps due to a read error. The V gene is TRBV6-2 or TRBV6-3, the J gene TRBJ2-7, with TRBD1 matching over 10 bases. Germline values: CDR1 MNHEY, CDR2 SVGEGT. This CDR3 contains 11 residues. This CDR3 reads CASSNTGTGEF. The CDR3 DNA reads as TGTGCCAGCAGCAACACCGGGACAGGGGAGTTC.

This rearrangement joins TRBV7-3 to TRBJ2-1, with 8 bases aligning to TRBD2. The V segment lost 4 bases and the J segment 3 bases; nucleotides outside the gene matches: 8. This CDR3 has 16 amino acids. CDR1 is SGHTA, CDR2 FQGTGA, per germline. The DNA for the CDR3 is TGTGCCAGCAGCTCGGGAGGGCGGCAGGACTACAATGAGCAGTTCTTC. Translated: CASSSGGRQDYNEQFF. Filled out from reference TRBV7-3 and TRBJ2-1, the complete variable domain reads GAGVSQTPSNKVTEKGKYVELRCDPISGHTALYWYRQSLGQGPEFLIYFQGTGAADDSGLPNDRFFAVRPEGSVSTLKIQRTERGDSAVYLCASSSGGRQDYNEQFFGPGTRLTVL.

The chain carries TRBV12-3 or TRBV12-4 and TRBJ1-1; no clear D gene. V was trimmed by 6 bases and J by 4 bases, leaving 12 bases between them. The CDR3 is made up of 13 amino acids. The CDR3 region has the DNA TGTGCCAGCAGCTTTACCCGGTCCACTGAAGCTTTCTTT. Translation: CASSFTRSTEAFF.

DNA of the CDR3: TGTGCCAGCAGCTTTTCGGAGCTCGGGGGCGAGCAGTACTTC. Its protein product is CASSFSELGGEQYF. The V call is TRBV7-9, the J call TRBJ2-7; tentative D call: TRBD2 (6 bases). V lost 3 bases and J 6 bases, leaving 15 bases between the germline ends. The germline CDR1 and CDR2 sequences are SEHNR and FQNEAQ (reference sequence). The CDR3 loop spans 14 amino acids.

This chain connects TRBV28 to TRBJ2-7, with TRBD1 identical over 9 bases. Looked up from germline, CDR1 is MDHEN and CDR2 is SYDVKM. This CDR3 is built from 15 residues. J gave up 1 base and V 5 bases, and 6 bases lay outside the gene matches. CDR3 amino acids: CASSPTGTGSYEQYF. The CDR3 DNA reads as TGTGCCAGCAGTCCGACCGGGACAGGGTCCTACGAGCAGTACTTC.

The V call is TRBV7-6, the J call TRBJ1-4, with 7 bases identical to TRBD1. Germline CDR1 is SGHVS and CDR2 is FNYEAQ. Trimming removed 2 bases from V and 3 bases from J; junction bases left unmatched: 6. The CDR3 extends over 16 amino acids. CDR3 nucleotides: TGTGCCAGCAGCTTAACAGGGGAGGCTTCTAATGAAAAACTGTTTTTT. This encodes CASSLTGEASNEKLFF. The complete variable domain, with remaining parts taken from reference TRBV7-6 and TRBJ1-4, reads GAGVSQSPRYKVTKRGQDVALRCDPISGHVSLYWYRQALGQGPEFLTYFNYEAQQDKSGLPNDRFSAERPEGSISTLTIQRTEQRDSAMYRCASSLTGEASNEKLFFGSGTQLSVL.

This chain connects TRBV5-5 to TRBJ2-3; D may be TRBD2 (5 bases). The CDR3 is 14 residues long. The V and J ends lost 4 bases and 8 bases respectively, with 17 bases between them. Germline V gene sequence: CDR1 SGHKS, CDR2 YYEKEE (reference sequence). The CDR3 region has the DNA TGTGCCAGCAGCATGACGAGGGTATTTACTACGCAGTATTTT. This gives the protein CASSMTRVFTTQYF. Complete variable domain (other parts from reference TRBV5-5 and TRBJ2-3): DAGVTQSPTHLIKTRGQQVTLRCSPISGHKSVSWYQQVLGQGPQFIFQYYEKEERGRGNFPDRFSARQFPNYSSELNVNALLLGDSALYLCASSMTRVFTTQYFGPGTRLTVL.

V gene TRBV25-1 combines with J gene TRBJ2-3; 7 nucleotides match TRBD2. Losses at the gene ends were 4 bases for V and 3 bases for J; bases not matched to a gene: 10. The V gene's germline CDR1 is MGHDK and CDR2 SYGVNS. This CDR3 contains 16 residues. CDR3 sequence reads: CASSVSTSSFTDTQYF. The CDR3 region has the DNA TGTGCCAGCAGTGTTTCGACTAGCAGTTTTACAGATACGCAGTATTTT.

CDR3: CASRLLGVNEQFF. In DNA form, the CDR3 reads TGTGCCAGCAGACTACTCGGGGTGAATGAGCAGTTCTTC. The chain employs TRBV27 and TRBJ2-1, with TRBD2 as a possible D gene (5 bases). This CDR3 has 13 residues. The germline CDR1 and CDR2 sequences are MNHEY and SMNVEV (reference sequence). V was shortened by 6 bases and J by 7 bases, with 13 bases between the two germline ends.

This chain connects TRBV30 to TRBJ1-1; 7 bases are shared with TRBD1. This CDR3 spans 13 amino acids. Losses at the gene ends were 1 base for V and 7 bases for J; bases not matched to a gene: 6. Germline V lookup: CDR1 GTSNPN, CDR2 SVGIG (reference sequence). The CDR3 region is CAWSGSGGDEAFF. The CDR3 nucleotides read TGTGCCTGGAGTGGGTCAGGGGGTGATGAAGCTTTCTTT.

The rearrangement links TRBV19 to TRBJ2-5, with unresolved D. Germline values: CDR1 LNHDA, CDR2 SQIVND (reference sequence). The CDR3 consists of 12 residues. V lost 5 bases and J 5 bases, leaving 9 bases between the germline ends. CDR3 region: CASSALRETQYF. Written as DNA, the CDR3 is TGTGCCAGTAGTGCCCTTCGGGAGACCCAGTACTTC.

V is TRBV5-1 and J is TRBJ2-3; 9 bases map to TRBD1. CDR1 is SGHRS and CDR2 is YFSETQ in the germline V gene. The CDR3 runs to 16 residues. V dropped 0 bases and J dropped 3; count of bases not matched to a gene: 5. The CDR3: CASSLGAGTGTDTQYF. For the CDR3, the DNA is TGCGCCAGCAGCTTGGGGGCCGGGACAGGGACAGATACGCAGTATTTT.

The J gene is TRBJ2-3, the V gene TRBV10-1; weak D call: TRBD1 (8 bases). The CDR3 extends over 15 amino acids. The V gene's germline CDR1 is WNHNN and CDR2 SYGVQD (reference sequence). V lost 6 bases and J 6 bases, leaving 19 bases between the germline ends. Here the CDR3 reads CASRSGTGGADTQYF. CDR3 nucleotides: TGCGCCAGCAGAAGCGGGACAGGAGGAGCGGATACGCAGTATTTT.

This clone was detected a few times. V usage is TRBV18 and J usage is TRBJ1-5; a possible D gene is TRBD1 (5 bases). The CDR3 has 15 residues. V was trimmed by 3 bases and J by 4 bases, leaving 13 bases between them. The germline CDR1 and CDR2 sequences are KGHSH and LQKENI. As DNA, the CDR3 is TGTGCCAGCTCACCTGTCGCAGGGCCAAATCAGCCCCAGCATTTT. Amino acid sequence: CASSPVAGPNQPQHF.

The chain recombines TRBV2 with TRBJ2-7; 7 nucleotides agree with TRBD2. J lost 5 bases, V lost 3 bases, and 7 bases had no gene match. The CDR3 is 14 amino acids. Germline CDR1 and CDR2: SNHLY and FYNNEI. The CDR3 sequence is CASSDGGGAHEQYF. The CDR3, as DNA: TGTGCCAGCAGTGATGGGGGGGGAGCCCACGAGCAGTACTTC.

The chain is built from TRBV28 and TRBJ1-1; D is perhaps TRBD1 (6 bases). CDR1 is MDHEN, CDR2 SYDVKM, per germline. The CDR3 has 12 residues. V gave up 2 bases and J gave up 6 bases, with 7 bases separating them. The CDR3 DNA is TGTGCCAGCAGTTTACGGACAGCTGAAGCTTTCTTT. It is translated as CASSLRTAEAFF.